This paragraph reports one T cell receptor (beta chain). The antigen remains undetermined. The data originate from a study of cytomegalovirus exposure and HLA in healthy donors. Study as a whole: Early release data held around 82 million unique TCRs from HLA-typed donors.

The PCR made use of 60 Vbeta and 13 Jbeta primers. Libraries were prepared by immunoSEQ multiplex PCR; TCRdb keeps only in-frame clonotypes and omits some of them. The sample lists 140,000 or so clones; roughly three quarters were seen once. Study-wide results and caveats: In a later analysis, a missense DCLRE1C variant was linked to TCR beta V- and J-gene trimming.

In germline, CDR1 is MGHRA, CDR2 YSYEKL. CDR3 length equals 15 residues. V gave up 2 bases and J gave up 2 bases; unmatched junction bases: 2. The rearrangement joins TRBV4-1 to TRBJ2-3; 9 nucleotides line up with TRBD2. The sequence derives from a man in his 60s in good health and CMV-seronegative. The sample taken for sequencing was PBMCs. CDR3 sequence reads: CASSQRLADTDTQYF. DNA for the CDR3: TGCGCCAGCAGCCAAAGACTAGCGGACACAGATACGCAGTATTTT.